This T cell receptor beta chain was sequenced for a study of T-cell reconstitution after alpha-beta-depleted transplantation in children. Study observations and caveats: Recipient T cells and thymic progenitors that survived gave rise to the high TCRbeta diversity observed at day 60 in some patients.

The TCRbeta library was prepared with unique molecular identifiers. MiXCR, run by TCRdb on the PCR reads, gives a single entry per CDR3 protein. Altogether about 260,000 distinct CDR3 sequences are present, roughly 7.7% being singletons, with the ten largest covering about 6.4%. CDR1 SNHLY and CDR2 FYNNEI come from the germline V gene. V shed 7 bases and J 6 bases; nucleotides not matched to a gene: 8. This CDR3 is built from 14 residues. This clonotype has a count of ten or more. Its antigen remains unidentified. The sequenced sample was PBMCs, mostly from graft donor cells, obtained 180 days after TCRalphabeta/CD19-depleted stem cell transplant. The genes are TRBV2 and TRBJ2-1; 8 positions match TRBD1. This clonotype was sampled from a male patient younger than 18 who had a stem cell transplant for acute lymphoblastic leukemia, so the T cells may come from the graft donor. The CDR3 DNA is TGTGCCAGCAAGGTACAGGGGGACCTCAATGAGCAGTTCTTC. Its protein is CASKVQGDLNEQFF.